This T cell receptor (beta chain) was obtained from a study of shared clonotypes between healthy human individuals. With respect to this clone: Its antigen remains unidentified.

Whole-study results and caveats: Around 5.3% of naive CD4 clonotypes were shared across a handful of donors.

The junction had 17 bases not matched to a gene; V was cut back by 5 bases and J by 5 bases. The V gene's germline CDR1 is SGHTA and CDR2 FQGNSA. The CDR3 runs 17 residues. Clones were sequenced by immunoSEQ multiplex PCR, and TCRdb holds only the in-frame ones, with some missing. Counted here are roughly 2.2 million clones, 85% to 95% occurring once; the ten biggest clones make up 0.39%. The source is a young man in good health. Some clones in this sample may be carry-over from other donors' samples. Sequenced material: naive CD4+ T cells from PBMCs. Subset specified: CD45RA+ positively selected. The chain is built from TRBV7-2 and TRBJ2-5; TRBD2 matches at 7 bases. CDR3 loop: CASSPSGREFSAETQYF. In nucleotides, the CDR3 is TGTGCCAGCAGCCCAAGCGGGCGGGAGTTTTCTGCGGAGACCCAGTACTTC.